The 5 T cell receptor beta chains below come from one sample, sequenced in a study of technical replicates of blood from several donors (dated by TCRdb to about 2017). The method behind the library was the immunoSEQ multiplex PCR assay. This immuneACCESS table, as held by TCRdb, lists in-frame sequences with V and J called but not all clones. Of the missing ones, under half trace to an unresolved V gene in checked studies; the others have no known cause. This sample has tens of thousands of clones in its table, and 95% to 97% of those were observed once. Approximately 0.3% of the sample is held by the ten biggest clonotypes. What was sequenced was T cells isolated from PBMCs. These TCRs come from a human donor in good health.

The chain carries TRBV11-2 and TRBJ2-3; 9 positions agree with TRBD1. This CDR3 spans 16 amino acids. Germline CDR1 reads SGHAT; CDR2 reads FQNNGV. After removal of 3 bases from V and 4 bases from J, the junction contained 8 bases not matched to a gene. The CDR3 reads CASSLEGTGWADTQYF. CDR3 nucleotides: TGTGCCAGCAGCTTGGAGGGGACAGGGTGGGCAGATACGCAGTATTTT.

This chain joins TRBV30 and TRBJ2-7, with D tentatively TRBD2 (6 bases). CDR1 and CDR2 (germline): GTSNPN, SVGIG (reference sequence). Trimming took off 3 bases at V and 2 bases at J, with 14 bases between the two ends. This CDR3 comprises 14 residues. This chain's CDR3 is CAWSPSPGAYEQYF. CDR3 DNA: TGTGCCTGGAGCCCGAGTCCGGGGGCCTACGAGCAGTACTTC.

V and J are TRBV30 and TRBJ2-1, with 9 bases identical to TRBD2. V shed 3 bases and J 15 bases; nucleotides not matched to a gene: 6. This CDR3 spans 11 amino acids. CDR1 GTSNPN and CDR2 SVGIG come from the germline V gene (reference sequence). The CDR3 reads CAWSAGTSPFF. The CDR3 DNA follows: TGTGCCTGGAGCGCCGGGACTAGCCCGTTCTTC.

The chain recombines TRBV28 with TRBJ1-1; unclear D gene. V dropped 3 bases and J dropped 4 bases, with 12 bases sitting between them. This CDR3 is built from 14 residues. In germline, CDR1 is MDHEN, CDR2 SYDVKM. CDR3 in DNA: TGTGCCAGCAGTTTTTTCGGAGGGTTCACTGAAGCTTTCTTT. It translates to CASSFFGGFTEAFF.

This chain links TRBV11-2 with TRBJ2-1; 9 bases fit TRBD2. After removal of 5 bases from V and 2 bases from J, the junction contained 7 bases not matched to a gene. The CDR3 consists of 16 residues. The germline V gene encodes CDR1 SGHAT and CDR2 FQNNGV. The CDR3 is CASSLIAGAPYNEQFF. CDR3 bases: TGTGCCAGCAGCCTAATAGCGGGAGCACCCTACAATGAGCAGTTCTTC.